What follows are 24 T cell receptor beta chains derived from one specimen sequenced in a study of blood T cell repertoires in COVID-19. Here immunoSEQ multiplex PCR was the method, and the copy in TCRdb shows in-frame clones only, minus some. The sample lists about 60,000 clones, 70% to 90% occurring once. Material for sequencing was peripheral blood. The receptors derive from a man in his fifties with active COVID-19.

V usage is TRBV10-1 and J usage is TRBJ1-1; 8 positions match TRBD1. Trimming removed 10 bases from V and 11 bases from J; junction bases left unmatched: 12. Germline assignment: CDR1 WNHNN and CDR2 SYGVQD (reference sequence). This CDR3 has 12 amino acids. CDR3 sequence: CATQGAQRFAFF. The CDR3 nucleotides are TGCGCCACCCAGGGGGCCCAGCGATTTGCTTTCTTT.

CDR3 DNA sequence: TGTGCCAGCAGCGATAGGACTAGCGGGCACACCGGGGAGCTGTTTTTT. Its protein is CASSDRTSGHTGELFF. The V call is TRBV7-2, the J call TRBJ2-2; 11 positions agree with TRBD2. This CDR3 is 16 amino acids long. CDR1 and CDR2 (germline): SGHTA, FQGNSA. Germline trimming cut 5 bases from V and 3 bases from J; bases unmatched to any gene: 5.

Only a few counts were recorded for this clone. The rearrangement links TRBV2 to TRBJ1-5, with D perhaps matching TRBD1 (6 bases). The V end lost 6 bases, the J end lost 3 bases, and 15 bases lay between the germline ends. This CDR3 spans 15 amino acids. Germline lookup yields CDR1 SNHLY and CDR2 FYNNEI. The CDR3, as DNA: TGTGCCAGCAGCGTGGCGGACAGCTTCAATCAGCCCCAGCATTTT. This gives the protein CASSVADSFNQPQHF.

The chain is built from TRBV6-5 and TRBJ1-6; D remains ambiguous. This CDR3 has 13 amino acids. Trimming stripped 7 bases from V and 5 bases from J, with 9 bases between. Looked up from germline, CDR1 is MNHEY and CDR2 is SVGAGI. The CDR3 DNA sequence: TGTGCCAGCAATAGGGAGAATAATTCACCCCTCCACTTT. Its translation: CASNRENNSPLHF.

This chain connects TRBV20-1 to TRBJ1-5; the D gene is possibly TRBD1 (6 bases). CDR1 and CDR2 (germline): DFQATT, SNEGSKA (reference sequence). The CDR3 is 15 residues long. V lost 3 bases and J lost 3, with 15 bases in between. The CDR3 DNA sequence: TGCAGTGCTAGTTGGGGGGGCCATATCAATCAGCCCCAGCATTTT. Its protein product is CSASWGGHINQPQHF.

J is TRBJ1-5 and V is TRBV7-9, with TRBD1 identical over 7 bases. Germline values: CDR1 SEHNR, CDR2 FQNEAQ (reference sequence). CDR3 length equals 15 residues. The junction had 9 bases not matched to a gene; V was cut back by 5 bases and J by 5 bases. The CDR3 bases are TGTGCCAGCAGCCAAGGGGGACAGCCGCATCAGCCCCAGCATTTT. Translation: CASSQGGQPHQPQHF.

In its sample, this clone was seen a few times. The chain couples TRBV5-6 to TRBJ1-5, with D hard to call. The CDR3 spans 15 residues. Germline CDR1 reads SGHDT; CDR2 reads YYEEEE. V gave up 5 bases and J gave up 1 base, with 13 bases separating them. The CDR3: CASRRVMTSNQPQHF. CDR3 in DNA: TGTGCCAGCAGACGGGTCATGACCAGCAATCAGCCCCAGCATTTT.

This chain uses TRBV27 with TRBJ1-5, with TRBD1 as a possible D gene (6 bases). The germline gives CDR1 MNHEY, CDR2 SMNVEV (reference sequence). The V end was cut by 11 bases, the J end by 4 bases, with 15 bases between. The CDR3 is made up of 13 amino acids. The DNA of the CDR3 is TGTGCCCCCCCGACGAGGGGGAATCAGCCCCAGCATTTT. This encodes CAPPTRGNQPQHF.

This chain connects TRBV6-5 to TRBJ1-1; D unclear. V lost 10 bases, J lost 3 bases, and 21 bases lay in between. This CDR3 region has 15 residues. Germline CDR1 is MNHEY and CDR2 is SVGAGI. CDR3 protein: CATFSGDLGYTEAFF. CDR3 DNA: TGTGCCACCTTCTCCGGAGATCTTGGGTACACTGAAGCTTTCTTT.

The chain combines TRBV29-1 with TRBJ1-1, with D maybe TRBD1 (6 bases). The CDR3 extends over 12 amino acids. V lost 6 bases, J lost 0 bases, and 8 bases lay in between. Looked up from germline, CDR1 is SQVTM and CDR2 is ANQGSEA. DNA for the CDR3: TGCAGCGTCGGACAGATGAACACTGAAGCTTTCTTT. Residues: CSVGQMNTEAFF.

The V and J genes are TRBV5-1 and TRBJ2-7; unclear D gene. V was shortened by 0 bases and J by 5 bases, with 9 bases between the two germline ends. Looked up from germline, CDR1 is SGHRS and CDR2 is YFSETQ. CDR3 length: 13 amino acids. Here the CDR3 reads CASSLDGFNEQYF. In nucleotides, the CDR3 is TGCGCCAGCAGCTTGGACGGGTTCAACGAGCAGTACTTC.

The chain is built from TRBV5-8 and TRBJ1-5, with D tentatively TRBD1 (6 bases). The CDR3 loop spans 16 amino acids. V lost 9 bases to trimming and J lost 2 bases, with 21 bases between them. Germline V lookup: CDR1 SGHTS, CDR2 YDEGEE. The CDR3 region is CATYTVQGIGNQPQHF. The CDR3 nucleotides are TGTGCCACCTACACCGTCCAGGGGATCGGCAATCAGCCCCAGCATTTT. The full variable domain, with the rest looked up from reference TRBV5-8 and TRBJ1-5, is EAGVTQSPTHLIKTRGQQATLRCSPISGHTSVYWYQQALGLGLQFLLWYDEGEERNRGNFPPRFSGRQFPNYSSELNVNALELEDSALYLCATYTVQGIGNQPQHFGDGTRLSIL.

This clone has only one observation. The chain links TRBV6-5 to TRBJ2-7, with D perhaps matching TRBD2 (5 bases). Germline V CDR1 and CDR2: MNHEY, SVGAGI. The CDR3 is 13 amino acids. V was pared by 8 bases and J by 0 bases, with 11 bases between. The CDR3 here is CASLDSDSYEQYF. For the CDR3, the DNA is TGTGCCAGCTTGGACTCCGACTCCTACGAGCAGTACTTC.

The rearrangement links TRBV6-1 to TRBJ2-3, with D uncertain. This CDR3 comprises 15 residues. V lost 3 bases to trimming and J lost 0 bases, with 10 bases between them. The germline CDR1 and CDR2 sequences are MNHNS and SASEGT. The CDR3 reads CASSDLDTSTDTQYF. The CDR3 nucleotides read TGTGCCAGCAGTGATCTAGATACTAGCACAGATACGCAGTATTTT.

V usage is TRBV7-2 and J usage is TRBJ1-2, with TRBD1 as a possible D gene (6 bases). CDR3 length: 16 amino acids. Germline CDR1 reads SGHTA; CDR2 reads FQGNSA. V lost 9 bases, J lost 7 bases, and 27 bases lay in between. CDR3 nucleotides: TGTGCCAGTAGCCAAGTTTCGGGGGGCGCGTCTGGTGGCTACACCTTC. It is translated as CASSQVSGGASGGYTF.

This clone was seen a few times. This chain links TRBV12-5 with TRBJ2-2; D possibly corresponds to TRBD2 (6 bases). Germline V lookup: CDR1 LGHNT, CDR2 FRNRAP. The V gene lost 7 bases and the J gene lost 4 bases, with 16 bases spanning the gap. The CDR3 totals 15 residues. In DNA form, the CDR3 reads TGTGCTAGTGCCTTGGCGGGGCTGGGCACCGGGGAGCTGTTTTTT. The encoded protein is CASALAGLGTGELFF.

In DNA form, the CDR3 reads TGTGCCACCGGGGGACAGCTGAACACTGAAGCTTTCTTT. Its protein is CATGGQLNTEAFF. The V call is TRBV6-5, the J call TRBJ1-1; 7 bases line up with TRBD1. The CDR3 consists of 13 residues. The germline CDR1 and CDR2 sequences are MNHEY and SVGAGI. Trimming at V came to 10 bases and at J to 0 bases, leaving 5 bases not matched to a gene.

CDR3 DNA: TGTGCCAGCAGCCAAGATCATGGGGGACAGTTTGGCTACGAGCAGTACTTC. This encodes CASSQDHGGQFGYEQYF. The chain links TRBV3-1 (or the pseudogene TRBV3-2) to TRBJ2-7, with 7 bases matching TRBD1. Losses at the gene ends were 0 bases for V and 3 bases for J; bases not matched to a gene: 11. The CDR3 is 17 amino acids. Per the germline V gene, CDR1 is LGHDT and CDR2 is YNNKEL (reference sequence).

The chain is built from TRBV7-2 and TRBJ1-6; 10 bases line up with TRBD1. Looked up from germline, CDR1 is SGHTA and CDR2 is FQGNSA. The CDR3 loop spans 15 amino acids. Trimming removed 3 bases from V and 8 bases from J; junction bases left unmatched: 4. The CDR3 DNA sequence: TGTGCCAGCAGCTTCCAGACAGGGGGCTATTCACCCCTCCACTTT. Protein sequence: CASSFQTGGYSPLHF.

The chain recombines TRBV10-3 with TRBJ2-3; TRBD1 agrees at 7 bases. The J segment lost 6 bases and the V segment lost 6 bases, leaving 6 bases of the junction unmatched. Germline V gives CDR1 ENHRY, CDR2 SYGVKD. The length of the CDR3 is 13 residues. In DNA form, the CDR3 reads TGTGCCATCAGAAGGACAGGCGGGGATACGCAGTATTTT. It specifies CAIRRTGGDTQYF.

This chain links TRBV11-2 with TRBJ1-1; D uncertain. Germline V gene lookup returns CDR1 SGHAT and CDR2 FQNNGV. The CDR3 covers 15 residues. V lost 0 bases to trimming and J lost 6 bases, with 14 bases between them. CDR3 coding DNA: TGTGCCAGCAGCTTAGATCCAGCGACTGGCGCTGAAGCTTTCTTT. The encoded protein is CASSLDPATGAEAFF.

This chain links TRBV5-8 with TRBJ1-2; D is undetermined. The CDR3 totals 13 residues. CDR1 SGHTS and CDR2 YDEGEE come from the germline V gene. V lost 4 bases and J 4 bases, leaving 11 bases between the germline ends. The CDR3 bases are TGTGCCAGCAGCGATGGGCCGTTCTATGGCTACACCTTC. Protein product: CASSDGPFYGYTF.

CDR3 sequence: CASSARGGQTGDTQYF. Written as DNA, the CDR3 is TGTGCCAGCAGCGCCCGGGGGGGACAAACCGGGGATACGCAGTATTTT. The chain has TRBV9 and TRBJ2-3, with TRBD2 matching over 8 bases. The CDR3 spans 16 residues. The germline CDR1 and CDR2 sequences are SGDLS and YYNGEE. Trimming at V came to 3 bases and at J to 6 bases, leaving 12 bases not matched to a gene.

This sequence joins TRBV3-1 (or the pseudogene TRBV3-2) and TRBJ1-3, with a possible D match to TRBD1 (5 bases). Germline V gene sequence: CDR1 LGHDT, CDR2 YNNKEL (reference sequence). V was trimmed by 7 bases and J by 0 bases, leaving 13 bases between them. This CDR3 is built from 15 residues. The CDR3 DNA reads TGTGCCAGCACCACTCGGGGGGGCTCTGGAAACACCATATATTTT. Protein sequence: CASTTRGGSGNTIYF.